The 2 T cell receptor beta chains given below trace back to one sample, sequenced in a study of liver allograft versus peripheral blood T cells. Looking at the study overall: Intrahepatic T cell receptor repertoires from transplanted livers were compared against repertoires in recipients' peripheral blood.

TCRdb reanalysed the reads using MiXCR and keeps one entry per CDR3 protein. The sample gives fewer than 11,000 distinct CDR3 sequences, 19% of which show up once; 1.5% to 2% is in the top ten. All receptors derive from a human patient who had a liver transplant. Some of the T cells might come from the graft donor.

In regard to this clonotype: The junction departs from the called germline gene at one end, perhaps through a read error. The chain links TRBV6-6 to TRBJ1-5; D gene ambiguous. Germline V gives CDR1 MNHNY, CDR2 SVGAGI (reference sequence). This CDR3 is 13 amino acids long. The CDR3 DNA is TGTGCCAGCAGTCCGCGGGCTAATCGGCCCCAGCATTTT. Translating gives CASSPRANRPQHF.

Turning to this clonotype: Germline and junction disagree at one end, which may indicate a read error. This chain uses TRBV9 with TRBJ2-5, with TRBD2 identical over 11 bases. Germline CDR1 and CDR2: SGDLS and YYNGEE. The CDR3 is 16 residues long. In DNA, the CDR3 is TGTGCCAGCAGCGTAGGTAGCGGGGGGGGACAAGAGACCCTGTACTTC. Protein sequence: CASSVGSGGGQETLYF.